A single sample is the source of the 30 T cell receptor beta chains below, sequenced in a study of blood T cell repertoires in COVID-19. Generated by immunoSEQ multiplex PCR, the TCRdb table keeps only in-frame clones and is missing some. This sample has roughly 120,000 clones, with 86% found just once. Sequenced material: peripheral blood. These receptors came from a human donor in a cohort sampled during active COVID-19.

The V gene is TRBV10-2, the J gene TRBJ2-1; 11 bases are a match to TRBD2. Germline CDR1 WSHSY, CDR2 SAAADI. V shed 3 bases and J 5 bases; nucleotides not matched to a gene: 3. The CDR3 runs 15 residues. The CDR3 nucleotides are TGCGCCAGCAGTGATGGGACTAGCGGAAACAATGAGCAGTTCTTC. Translated: CASSDGTSGNNEQFF.

This clone was detected a few times. The rearrangement uses TRBV29-1 and TRBJ2-3, with 9 bases aligning to TRBD1. In germline, CDR1 is SQVTM, CDR2 ANQGSEA. The CDR3 has 14 amino acids. The J segment lost 1 base and the V segment lost 3 bases, leaving 2 bases of the junction unmatched. CDR3 protein: CSVDWTGGTDTQYF. CDR3 bases: TGCAGCGTTGATTGGACAGGGGGCACAGATACGCAGTATTTT.

DNA for the CDR3: TGTGCCAGTAGTATAGATACAGGATTCTACGAGCAGTACTTC. This gives the protein CASSIDTGFYEQYF. The chain has TRBV19 and TRBJ2-7; tentative D call: TRBD1 (5 bases). This CDR3 is built from 14 residues. V was pared by 0 bases and J by 3 bases, with 9 bases between. CDR1 and CDR2 from the germline V gene are LNHDA and SQIVND (reference sequence).

This chain links TRBV11-2 with TRBJ2-1; 7 positions match TRBD2. Germline CDR1 is SGHAT and CDR2 is FQNNGV. The CDR3 is 16 amino acids. Losses at the gene ends were 5 bases for V and 3 bases for J; bases not matched to a gene: 10. The DNA of the CDR3 is TGTGCCAGCAGCCAAAACGCGGGACTACTCTACAATGAGCAGTTCTTC. This gives the protein CASSQNAGLLYNEQFF.

This clone was recorded a few times. CDR3 DNA: TGTGCCTGGAGTCGGCTAGCGGGAGTGATTCGCACAGATACGCAGTATTTT. Translated: CAWSRLAGVIRTDTQYF. The V call is TRBV30, the J call TRBJ2-3, with 10 bases that match TRBD2. The germline V gene encodes CDR1 GTSNPN and CDR2 SVGIG (reference sequence). The V gene end was trimmed by 2 bases and the J gene end by 1 base; junction bases not matched to a gene: 9. There are 17 residues in the CDR3.

V is TRBV30 and J is TRBJ1-1; D not resolved. V lost 4 bases and J lost 8, with 11 bases in between. Looked up from germline, CDR1 is GTSNPN and CDR2 is SVGIG (reference sequence). CDR3 length: 11 amino acids. Here the CDR3 DNA reads TGTGCCTGGAACCCCCCGCTAGAAGCTTTCTTT. Its protein product is CAWNPPLEAFF. The full variable domain, rest sourced from reference TRBV30 and TRBJ1-1, is SQTIHQWPATLVQPVGSPLSLECTVEGTSNPNLYWYRQAAGRGLQLLFYSVGIGQISSEVPQNLSASRPQDRQFILSSKKLLLSDSGFYLCAWNPPLEAFFGQGTRLTVV.

The chain links TRBV6-5 to TRBJ1-6; D gene unclear. Germline V gene lookup returns CDR1 MNHEY and CDR2 SVGAGI. Between the trimmed V and J ends, which lost 8 bases and 1 base, there was a span of 12 bases. The CDR3 spans 15 residues. CDR3 DNA sequence: TGTGCCAGCGGTTCCCCCCGGTCCTATAATTCACCCCTCCACTTT. Protein sequence: CASGSPRSYNSPLHF.

The chain uses TRBV7-9 and TRBJ2-7; D is uncertain. The V gene lost 0 bases and the J gene lost 0 bases, with 6 bases spanning the gap. Germline CDR1 is SEHNR and CDR2 is FQNEAQ (reference sequence). This CDR3 is built from 14 residues. The CDR3 coding sequence is TGTGCCAGCAGCTTAGCCCCTAGCTCCTACGAGCAGTACTTC. Encoded protein: CASSLAPSSYEQYF. The whole variable domain, filled in from reference TRBV7-9 and TRBJ2-7, reads DTGVSQNPRHKITKRGQNVTFRCDPISEHNRLYWYRQTLGQGPEFLTYFQNEAQLEKSRLLSDRFSAERPKGSFSTLEIQRTEQGDSAMYLCASSLAPSSYEQYFGPGTRLTVT.

The chain has TRBV9 and TRBJ1-3, with D uncertain. V was shortened by 0 bases and J by 4 bases, with 8 bases between the two germline ends. CDR3 length: 14 amino acids. In germline, CDR1 is SGDLS, CDR2 YYNGEE. DNA for the CDR3: TGTGCCAGCAGCGTAGGAGGCCTCGGAAACACCATATATTTT. Protein: CASSVGGLGNTIYF.

V is TRBV27 and J is TRBJ2-1, with D hard to call. CDR3 size: 14 residues. Between the trimmed V and J ends, which lost 2 bases and 1 base, there was a span of 6 bases. Germline CDR1 MNHEY, CDR2 SMNVEV (reference sequence). CDR3 sequence reads: CASSLRLSYNEQFF. Written as DNA, the CDR3 is TGTGCCAGCAGTTTACGCCTATCCTACAATGAGCAGTTCTTC.

The genes are TRBV4-1 and TRBJ2-1; 7 bases match TRBD1. The germline CDR1 and CDR2 sequences are MGHRA and YSYEKL. The CDR3 covers 14 residues. V shed 1 base, J shed 8 bases, and the junction held 5 bases outside the gene matches. The CDR3 sequence: CASSQGDRVHEQFF. CDR3 in DNA: TGCGCCAGCAGCCAAGGCGACAGGGTACATGAGCAGTTCTTC.

J is TRBJ1-5 and V is TRBV27, with TRBD1 matching 8 bases. Germline loops: CDR1 MNHEY, CDR2 SMNVEV (reference sequence). Trimming removed 6 bases from V and 6 bases from J; junction bases left unmatched: 7. CDR3 length: 14 residues. CDR3 in DNA: TGTGCCAGCAGGCCAGGGGGCCTGACTCAGCCCCAGCATTTT. It translates to CASRPGGLTQPQHF.

The chain links TRBV7-7 to TRBJ1-1; D remains unclear. Trimming cost V 5 bases and J 0 bases, with 16 bases left between them. This CDR3 comprises 16 residues. Germline loops: CDR1 SSHAT, CDR2 FNYEAQ (reference sequence). The CDR3 DNA reads as TGTGCCAGCAGCCCCCCGGAGTCGAACATGAACACTGAAGCTTTCTTT. Translation: CASSPPESNMNTEAFF.

The gene calls are TRBV5-1 and TRBJ2-3; 7 positions agree with TRBD2. This CDR3 region has 14 residues. From germline, CDR1 is SGHRS and CDR2 YFSETQ. The V and J ends lost 5 bases and 0 bases, in that order; junction bases with no gene match: 3. CDR3 sequence: CASSGGSSTDTQYF. The CDR3 nucleotides are TGCGCCAGCAGTGGCGGGAGTAGCACAGATACGCAGTATTTT.

This rearrangement joins TRBV19 to TRBJ1-1; weak D call: TRBD1 (6 bases). Trimming removed 2 bases from V and 1 base from J, with 8 bases in between. In germline, CDR1 is LNHDA, CDR2 SQIVND (reference sequence). This CDR3 spans 14 amino acids. As DNA, the CDR3 is TGTGCCAGTAGTATAAACAGGGAGAACACTGAAGCTTTCTTT. It is translated as CASSINRENTEAFF.

The chain has TRBV28 and TRBJ2-7, with D uncertain. The CDR3 loop spans 12 amino acids. Trimming cost V 1 base and J 3 bases, with 4 bases left between them. CDR1 is MDHEN, CDR2 SYDVKM, per germline. CDR3 nucleotides: TGTGCCAGCAGTTTATCCCTCTACGAGCAGTACTTC. This translates into CASSLSLYEQYF.

The chain links TRBV6-5 to TRBJ1-4; D is perhaps TRBD1 (5 bases). This CDR3 is built from 13 residues. V dropped 8 bases and J dropped 8 bases, with 15 bases sitting between them. Looked up from germline, CDR1 is MNHEY and CDR2 is SVGAGI. The CDR3 DNA reads as TGTGCCAGCGGCAGGGCGTCAATCGAAAAACTGTTTTTT. Translation gives CASGRASIEKLFF.

The chain joins TRBV18 to TRBJ1-2; weak D call: TRBD1 (5 bases). Trimming shortened V by 3 bases and J by 6 bases, and 20 bases separated the two germline ends. The CDR3 extends over 16 amino acids. CDR1 and CDR2 from the germline V gene are KGHSH and LQKENI. In nucleotides, the CDR3 is TGTGCCAGCTCACCGGGGGGGGAGGGCGGTGAAGATGGCTACACCTTC. Protein: CASSPGGEGGEDGYTF. Using reference TRBV18 and TRBJ1-2 for the parts outside the CDR3, the full variable domain is NAGVMQNPRHLVRRRGQEARLRCSPMKGHSHVYWYRQLPEEGLKFMVYLQKENIIDESGMPKERFSAEFPKEGPSILRIQQVVRGDSAAYFCASSPGGEGGEDGYTFGSGTRLTVV.

The V and J genes are TRBV3-1 (or the pseudogene TRBV3-2) and TRBJ2-7, with 10 bases lining up with TRBD2. V dropped 1 base and J dropped 3; count of bases not matched to a gene: 3. This CDR3 has 15 residues. CDR1 is LGHDT, CDR2 YNNKEL, per germline (reference sequence). This CDR3 reads CASSQGTSGFYEQYF. In DNA form, the CDR3 reads TGTGCCAGCAGCCAAGGGACTAGCGGTTTCTACGAGCAGTACTTC.

V and J are TRBV27 and TRBJ2-2; 9 bases agree with TRBD2. This CDR3 has 16 residues. Germline assignment: CDR1 MNHEY and CDR2 SMNVEV (reference sequence). Trimming cost V 6 bases and J 3 bases; bases outside gene matches: 8. As DNA, the CDR3 is TGTGCCAGCAGCCAGGGGGTAGCGGGGGACACCGGGGAGCTGTTTTTT. Amino acids: CASSQGVAGDTGELFF.

The V and J genes are TRBV9 and TRBJ2-1; unclear D gene. Germline CDR1 and CDR2: SGDLS and YYNGEE. V lost 3 bases to trimming and J lost 10 bases, with 8 bases between them. CDR3 length equals 11 residues. The DNA for the CDR3 is TGTGCCAGCAGCGCCTTGACAGAGCAGTTCTTC. The encoded protein is CASSALTEQFF. Based on the CDR3 plus reference TRBV9 and TRBJ2-1, the full variable domain is DSGVTQTPKHLITATGQRVTLRCSPRSGDLSVYWYQQSLDQGLQFLIQYYNGEERAKGNILERFSAQQFPDLHSELNLSSLELGDSALYFCASSALTEQFFGPGTRLTVL.

This chain connects TRBV5-8 to TRBJ2-7; TRBD2 agrees at 8 bases. The V gene's germline CDR1 is SGHTS and CDR2 YDEGEE. V trimming: 4 bases; J trimming: 3 bases; junction bases outside the gene matches: 9. The CDR3 is made up of 15 amino acids. The CDR3 spells CASSVPGLVDYEQYF. DNA for the CDR3: TGTGCCAGCAGCGTTCCGGGACTAGTTGACTACGAGCAGTACTTC.

CDR3: CASSHGTSGSSQETQYF. The DNA of the CDR3 is TGCGCCAGCAGCCACGGGACTAGCGGGAGTAGCCAAGAGACCCAGTACTTC. The rearrangement joins TRBV5-1 to TRBJ2-5, with TRBD2 matching 14 bases. CDR3 length: 17 amino acids. Germline V lookup: CDR1 SGHRS, CDR2 YFSETQ. Trimming removed 4 bases from V and 1 base from J; junction bases left unmatched: 6.

In this sample, this clone turned up once. This CDR3 reads CASSHRGRMNTEAFF. Written as DNA, the CDR3 is TGTGCCAGCAGCCATAGGGGCAGGATGAACACTGAAGCTTTCTTT. The chain has TRBV3-1 (or the pseudogene TRBV3-2) and TRBJ1-1; a possible D gene is TRBD1 (5 bases). Germline V gene sequence: CDR1 LGHDT, CDR2 YNNKEL (reference sequence). Trimming cost V 3 bases and J 0 bases, with 11 bases left between them. This CDR3 has 15 amino acids.

The J gene is TRBJ2-1, the V gene TRBV5-8; D is perhaps TRBD2 (6 bases). The germline CDR1 and CDR2 sequences are SGHTS and YDEGEE. Between the trimmed V and J ends, which lost 0 bases and 7 bases, there was a span of 14 bases. The CDR3 consists of 15 residues. CDR3 bases: TGTGCCAGCAGCTTGGGACTAGGTGGTGGGAATGAGCAGTTCTTC. It translates to CASSLGLGGGNEQFF.

The chain employs TRBV5-1 and TRBJ2-7; 14 bases line up with TRBD2. Trimming cost V 6 bases and J 2 bases; bases outside gene matches: 10. The CDR3 extends over 17 amino acids. The germline V gene encodes CDR1 SGHRS and CDR2 YFSETQ. The CDR3: CASMYGTSGSGTYEQYF. The CDR3 DNA reads TGCGCCAGCATGTATGGGACTAGCGGGAGTGGGACCTACGAGCAGTACTTC. The full variable domain, in which reference TRBV5-1 and TRBJ2-7 provide the parts outside the CDR3, is KAGVTQTPRYLIKTRGQQVTLSCSPISGHRSVSWYQQTPGQGLQFLFEYFSETQRNKGNFPGRFSGRQFSNSRSEMNVSTLELGDSALYLCASMYGTSGSGTYEQYFGPGTRLTVT.

This chain joins TRBV7-9 and TRBJ2-2, with TRBD1 matching over 9 bases. Per germline, CDR1 SEHNR and CDR2 FQNEAQ (reference sequence). The CDR3 sequence is 15 residues long. With V trimmed by 5 bases and J by 7 bases, 8 bases remained unmatched. CDR3 sequence reads: CASSTGQGSIGELFF. CDR3 DNA: TGTGCCAGCAGCACGGGACAGGGCAGTATCGGGGAGCTGTTTTTT.

The rearrangement uses TRBV19 and TRBJ2-7; 8 bases match TRBD2. V shed 3 bases, J shed 5 bases, and the junction held 18 bases outside the gene matches. This CDR3 comprises 18 residues. Germline CDR1 is LNHDA and CDR2 is SQIVND (reference sequence). DNA for the CDR3: TGTGCCAGTAGTATTTCAGTGTTTGGGGGACTAGAGGGCCACGAGCAGTACTTC. Translating it yields CASSISVFGGLEGHEQYF.

V and J are TRBV24-1 and TRBJ1-5; tentatively, D is TRBD1 (5 bases). V was pared by 5 bases and J by 3 bases, with 7 bases between. Per the germline V gene, CDR1 is KGHDR and CDR2 is SFDVKD. The CDR3 has 13 residues. This CDR3 reads CATSAGSNQPQHF. In DNA form, the CDR3 reads TGTGCCACCAGTGCAGGGTCCAATCAGCCCCAGCATTTT.

The rearrangement joins TRBV19 to TRBJ1-6; D gene ambiguous. Trimming shortened V by 3 bases and J by 14 bases, and 8 bases separated the two germline ends. This CDR3 contains 11 residues. The germline gives CDR1 LNHDA, CDR2 SQIVND (reference sequence). CDR3 DNA: TGTGCCAGTAGTATTTCTTCCTCCCTCCACTTT. This codes for CASSISSSLHF. Combining the CDR3 with reference TRBV19 and TRBJ1-6 gives the whole variable domain DGGITQSPKYLFRKEGQNVTLSCEQNLNHDAMYWYRQDPGQGLRLIYYSQIVNDFQKGDIAEGYSVSREKKESFPLTVTSAQKNPTAFYLCASSISSSLHFGNGTRLTVT.